Sequencing of this T cell receptor beta chain was carried out in a study of cytomegalovirus exposure and HLA in healthy donors. Overall study results and limits: Associated with cytomegalovirus, according to the listing, were some 150 TCR beta chains.

Concerning this clone itself: Its antigen remains unidentified.

Trimming removed 6 bases at V and 4 bases at J, with 10 bases between. Germline values: CDR1 SQVTM, CDR2 ANQGSEA. The CDR3 totals 12 residues. For this donor, CMV serostatus was not recorded. Primers: 60 Vbeta forward and 13 Jbeta reverse. Clones were read by immunoSEQ multiplex PCR, and TCRdb kept only the in-frame ones, dropping some. The repertoire holds roughly 84,000 clones, with 70% to 85% as singletons. The rearrangement joins TRBV29-1 to TRBJ2-1; possibly TRBD1 for D (5 bases). The sequencing input was PBMCs. This clonotype originated in a human donor in good health. As DNA, the CDR3 is TGCAGCGTGGACCGACAGTACAATGAGCAGTTCTTC. Its protein product is CSVDRQYNEQFF.